The 26 T cell receptor beta chains below were found in one sample sequenced in a study of Graves' ophthalmopathy and Graves' hyperthyroidism (dated by TCRdb to the late 2010s). Sequenced on an Illumina HiSeq 2000. For repertoire sequencing, the TCR beta CDR3 regions were amplified from RNA transcripts. A first-round RT-PCR used HTBI primers with the Qiagen OneStep RT-PCR kit, followed by a second-round multiplex PCR, size selection and purification. TCRdb passed the public sequencing reads through fastp at Q25 and MiXCR, retaining productive beta sequences. All rows with the same CDR3 protein become a single entry with the most common DNA and genes. The table for this sample lists 1 million to 1.3 million distinct CDR3 sequences; 35% to 40% of them were counted only once. The ten largest account for over 8.5% of the sample. Sequenced input: peripheral blood or thyroid tissue (not recorded which). These receptors were taken from an adult man with Graves' hyperthyroidism.

Ten or more counts support this clonotype. The rearrangement uses TRBV12-3 or TRBV12-4 and TRBJ2-7; 9 nucleotides align to TRBD2. The CDR3 extends over 17 amino acids. V dropped 3 bases and J dropped 1; count of bases not matched to a gene: 10. CDR3 DNA sequence: TGTGCCAGCAGTTTTGCGGGAGGGGCGCTCGGTTCCTACGAGCAGTACTTC. This translates into CASSFAGGALGSYEQYF.

The gene calls are TRBV25-1 and TRBJ1-6, with D possibly matching TRBD1 (5 bases). In germline, CDR1 is MGHDK, CDR2 SYGVNS. The CDR3 contains 12 residues. In nucleotides, the CDR3 is TGTGCTAGCGGGACCTCTAATTCACCCCTCCACTTT. Its protein is CASGTSNSPLHF.

This clonotype came up many times. V is TRBV7-2 and J is TRBJ2-7; D uncertain. Germline CDR1 reads SGHTA; CDR2 reads FQGNSA. V was cut by 5 bases and J by 7 bases, with 12 bases left in between. CDR3 size: 12 residues. The CDR3 bases are TGTGCCAGCAGCCAGGCTACTGGGGAGCAGTACTTC. It encodes CASSQATGEQYF.

This clonotype was counted once. A much more abundant neighbour one base away suggests this may be a read error. The chain joins TRBV7-2 to TRBJ2-5; 11 nucleotides match TRBD1. Germline-derived CDR1 and CDR2 are SGHTA and FQGNSA. The CDR3 is 15 amino acids. J was trimmed by 5 bases and V by 5 bases; bases with no gene match: 7. Written as DNA, the CDR3 is TGTGCCAGCAGCCCGGGACAGGGGGAGTGGGAGACCCAGTACTTC. This gives the protein CASSPGQGEWETQYF.

This clonotype was picked up many times. The chain is built from TRBV20-1 and TRBJ2-5; TRBD1 agrees at 7 bases. Germline CDR1 reads DFQATT; CDR2 reads SNEGSKA (reference sequence). Trimming removed 3 bases from V and 5 bases from J; junction bases left unmatched: 9. The CDR3 extends over 14 amino acids. The CDR3 loop is CSASGRGGWETQYF. The DNA of the CDR3 is TGCAGTGCTAGTGGGAGAGGGGGCTGGGAGACCCAGTACTTC.

This clonotype showed up just a few times. The rearrangement joins TRBV6-5 to TRBJ2-2, with a tentative D call TRBD1 (5 bases). CDR1 MNHEY and CDR2 SVGAGI come from the germline V gene. The CDR3 has 15 residues. V shed 3 bases and J shed 7 bases, with 15 bases lying between them. The CDR3 DNA follows: TGTGCCAGCAGTTATCGACAGACCCAGGTCGGGGAGCTGTTTTTT. This sequence encodes CASSYRQTQVGELFF.

In its sample, this clonotype was seen many times. The chain employs TRBV24-1 and TRBJ2-6; D may be TRBD1 (6 bases). The V and J ends lost 5 bases and 0 bases respectively, with 13 bases between them. The CDR3 totals 17 residues. Germline assignment: CDR1 KGHDR and CDR2 SFDVKD. CDR3 nucleotide sequence: TGTGCCACCAGTGGGGACACTGACGGCTCTGGGGCCAACGTCCTGACTTTC. Translated: CATSGDTDGSGANVLTF.

There are a few counts of this clonotype. This chain uses TRBV5-5 with TRBJ2-2, with 10 positions matching TRBD1. Germline V gene data show CDR1 as SGHKS and CDR2 as YYEKEE (reference sequence). J was trimmed by 5 bases and V by 1 base; bases with no gene match: 5. This CDR3 contains 16 residues. The CDR3 region is CASSLIDRGHTGELFF. As DNA, the CDR3 is TGTGCCAGCAGCTTGATCGACAGGGGGCATACCGGGGAGCTGTTTTTT.

The chain couples TRBV9 to TRBJ1-6; 8 bases are a match to TRBD1. V was clipped by 3 bases and J by 0 bases; unmatched bases: 5. The CDR3 totals 17 residues. Germline CDR1 and CDR2: SGDLS and YYNGEE. CDR3: CASSDGTGGSYNSPLHF. In nucleotides, the CDR3 is TGTGCCAGCAGCGACGGGACAGGAGGCTCCTATAATTCACCCCTCCACTTT.

This clonotype occurred many times. V gene TRBV7-6 combines with J gene TRBJ2-7, with D possibly being TRBD1 or TRBD2 (6 bases each). Germline V gene data show CDR1 as SGHVS and CDR2 as FNYEAQ. With 0 bases removed from V and 2 bases from J, the gap between germline ends came to 11 bases. The CDR3 consists of 15 residues. Written as DNA, the CDR3 is TGTGCCAGCAGCTTAGCTCCAGGGGAGGCCTACGAGCAGTACTTC. This gives the protein CASSLAPGEAYEQYF.

About this clonotype: This may stem from a read error, because a much larger clone lies one nucleotide away. The chain combines TRBV19 with TRBJ2-5, with TRBD2 as a possible D gene (5 bases). CDR3 size: 13 residues. Germline V lookup: CDR1 LNHDA, CDR2 SQIVND (reference sequence). In DNA, the CDR3 is TGTGCCAGTAGTATTGCGGTGGGAGAGGCCCAGTACTTC. This encodes CASSIAVGEAQYF.

This clonotype was observed a few times. This chain joins TRBV5-1 and TRBJ1-1; 9 bases align to TRBD1. With 3 bases clipped from V and 5 bases from J, the junction kept 8 bases outside the gene matches. This CDR3 has 15 residues. Germline V gene lookup returns CDR1 SGHRS and CDR2 YFSETQ. The CDR3 nucleotides read TGCGCCAGCAGCTCGAACAGGGGGCATCGTACTGAAGCTTTCTTT. It is translated as CASSSNRGHRTEAFF.

The sample holds many counts of this clonotype. The chain employs TRBV5-1 and TRBJ1-2; perhaps TRBD1 as D (5 bases). Trimming removed 0 bases at V and 5 bases at J, with 8 bases between. The length of the CDR3 is 13 residues. Per germline, CDR1 SGHRS and CDR2 YFSETQ. CDR3 sequence reads: CASSLGREYGYTF. The CDR3 nucleotides read TGCGCCAGCAGCTTGGGCAGGGAGTATGGCTACACCTTC.

This clonotype was picked up many times. The CDR3 reads CASSSSRTGGTYEQYF. Written as DNA, the CDR3 is TGTGCCAGCAGCTCCAGCCGGACAGGGGGGACCTACGAGCAGTACTTC. V usage is TRBV7-8 and J usage is TRBJ2-7; 10 positions match TRBD1. Germline CDR1 reads SGHVS; CDR2 reads FQNEAQ. V shed 4 bases and J 2 bases; nucleotides not matched to a gene: 8. This CDR3 has 16 residues.

The chain employs TRBV5-1 and TRBJ1-6; 9 bases agree with TRBD1. CDR3 length: 15 amino acids. CDR1 is SGHRS, CDR2 YFSETQ, per germline. After removal of 3 bases from V and 9 bases from J, the junction contained 7 bases not matched to a gene. The CDR3 here is CASSSDRGGGSPLHF. CDR3 bases: TGCGCCAGCAGCTCGGACAGGGGAGGCGGTTCACCCCTCCACTTT. Looking up the rest from reference TRBV5-1 and TRBJ1-6 gives the full variable domain: KAGVTQTPRYLIKTRGQQVTLSCSPISGHRSVSWYQQTPGQGLQFLFEYFSETQRNKGNFPGRFSGRQFSNSRSEMNVSTLELGDSALYLCASSSDRGGGSPLHFGNGTRLTVT.

This clonotype was counted only a few times. The chain carries TRBV29-1 and TRBJ1-1, with D hard to call. Germline CDR1 SQVTM, CDR2 ANQGSEA. The CDR3 has 14 residues. Trimming cost V 1 base and J 3 bases, with 12 bases left between them. CDR3 sequence (DNA): TGCAGCGTTGAAGCGGGTGGGCGATACACTGAAGCTTTCTTT. As protein: CSVEAGGRYTEAFF.

In its sample, this clonotype was seen many times. In DNA, the CDR3 is TGTGCCAGTAGCCGACAGGGGGCACGGAACACTGAAGCTTTCTTT. Its translation: CASSRQGARNTEAFF. The chain recombines TRBV19 with TRBJ1-1; 10 bases agree with TRBD1. With V trimmed by 6 bases and J by 1 base, 5 bases remained unmatched. This CDR3 spans 15 amino acids. Germline V gene lookup returns CDR1 LNHDA and CDR2 SQIVND (reference sequence).

This clonotype was recorded a few times. The chain couples TRBV7-8 to TRBJ1-2; TRBD1 matches at 11 bases. The trim removed 4 bases at V and 4 bases at J, leaving 8 bases unmatched. Germline values: CDR1 SGHVS, CDR2 FQNEAQ. CDR3 length: 16 amino acids. In nucleotides, the CDR3 is TGTGCCAGCAGCTCATCCGGGACAGGGGGTGCCTATGGCTACACCTTC. Its protein product is CASSSSGTGGAYGYTF.

In its sample, this clonotype was seen many times. The chain couples TRBV15 to TRBJ1-6; a weak D match, TRBD1 (5 bases). The V and J ends lost 1 base and 4 bases respectively, with 11 bases between them. The CDR3 is 16 residues long. From germline, CDR1 is LNHNV and CDR2 YYDKDF (reference sequence). The CDR3 is CATSRASDRYNSPLHF. CDR3 in DNA: TGTGCCACCAGCAGAGCCTCAGACAGATATAATTCACCCCTCCACTTT.

This clonotype was recorded many times. V is TRBV4-1 and J is TRBJ2-7; D is undetermined. V was clipped by 1 base and J by 3 bases, with 7 bases between them. In germline, CDR1 is MGHRA, CDR2 YSYEKL. The length of the CDR3 is 13 residues. CDR3 nucleotides: TGCGCCAGCAGCCAAGTGGTTAACTACGAGCAGTACTTC. This gives the protein CASSQVVNYEQYF.

This clonotype showed up just a few times. The chain links TRBV5-4 to TRBJ2-7, with D perhaps TRBD1 or TRBD2 (5 bases each). V was cut by 3 bases and J by 6 bases, with 16 bases left in between. The CDR3 has 14 amino acids. Per the germline V gene, CDR1 is SGHNT and CDR2 is YYREEE (reference sequence). In DNA, the CDR3 is TGTGCCAGCAGCTCCTCAGGACATGAGGGCGAGCAGTACTTC. Amino acid sequence: CASSSSGHEGEQYF.

The chain carries TRBV4-3 and TRBJ1-4; D not certain. In germline, CDR1 is LGHNA, CDR2 YSLEER. This CDR3 has 16 amino acids. Deletions cut 0 bases from V and 6 bases from J, with 14 bases between. The DNA of the CDR3 is TGCGCCAGCAGCCAAGATCTGGCGGCCCTGCATGAAAAACTGTTTTTT. Residues: CASSQDLAALHEKLFF.

This sequence joins TRBV9 and TRBJ2-7; maybe TRBD2 (6 bases). Trimming pared 3 bases from V and 1 base from J, leaving 17 bases between. CDR3 length equals 16 residues. CDR1 is SGDLS, CDR2 YYNGEE, per germline. The CDR3 is CASSGAGSSGSYEQYF. The CDR3 nucleotides read TGTGCCAGCAGCGGCGCCGGGAGCAGCGGGTCCTACGAGCAGTACTTC. The full variable domain, in which reference TRBV9 and TRBJ2-7 provide the parts outside the CDR3, is DSGVTQTPKHLITATGQRVTLRCSPRSGDLSVYWYQQSLDQGLQFLIQYYNGEERAKGNILERFSAQQFPDLHSELNLSSLELGDSALYFCASSGAGSSGSYEQYFGPGTRLTVT.

This clonotype was detected only once. A much larger clone is a single base away; this may be a read error. The chain has TRBV7-6 and TRBJ2-7; 7 positions agree with TRBD1. The CDR3 runs 16 residues. Per germline, CDR1 SGHVS and CDR2 FNYEAQ. CDR3 residues: CAGSFSSGTETYEQYF. CDR3 sequence (DNA): TGTGCCGGCAGCTTCTCCTCCGGGACAGAGACCTACGAGCAGTACTTC.

This clonotype was picked up many times. The chain's CDR3 is CASSTTGGGGQPQHF. The CDR3 nucleotides read TGTGCCAGCAGTACAACAGGGGGCGGCGGTCAGCCCCAGCATTTT. This chain connects TRBV12-3 or TRBV12-4 to TRBJ1-5, with 9 nucleotides matching TRBD1. V lost 5 bases, J lost 6 bases, and 8 bases stayed unmatched. This CDR3 comprises 15 residues.

The V and J genes are TRBV12-3 or TRBV12-4 and TRBJ2-5; D assignment may be TRBD1 or TRBD2 (5 bases each). V was trimmed by 5 bases and J by 2 bases, leaving 18 bases between them. The CDR3 has 16 amino acids. The CDR3 DNA sequence: TGTGCCAGCAGTAAGGGACCCGCGGGCCTACAAGAGACCCAGTACTTC. As protein: CASSKGPAGLQETQYF.